This T cell receptor (beta chain) stems from a study of identical twins. Overall study findings and caveats: Models predicted too little out-of-frame TCR alpha sharing in monozygotic twins. Invariant T cells like MAIT and iNKT could partly confound the zero-insertion analyses. Not following the same donors, the study drew its conclusions from cross-sectional statistical analysis.

The CDR3 is made up of 16 amino acids. CDR1 is SGHRS, CDR2 YFSETQ, per germline. The V segment lost 0 bases and the J segment 7 bases; nucleotides outside the gene matches: 1. TCRdb reprocessed the 5' RACE reads with MiXCR, giving one entry per CDR3 protein. The sample has more than 400,000 distinct CDR3 sequences, around 15% seen once; the top ten hold more than 0.4%. Donors were all healthy Caucasians. This clonotype has more than one count but fewer than ten. The antigen is unknown. The same data also contributed to another study, on yellow fever vaccine responses in identical twins.

The source material was CD4+ T cells sorted from blood. The source of this sequence is a woman between 18 and 29 years old in good health. V usage is TRBV5-1 and J usage is TRBJ2-2, with TRBD2 identical over 15 bases. The CDR3 protein is CASSLEGLAGGGELFF. The CDR3 region has the DNA TGCGCCAGCAGCTTGGAGGGACTAGCGGGAGGCGGGGAGCTGTTTTTT. Full variable domain (rest looked up from reference TRBV5-1 and TRBJ2-2): KAGVTQTPRYLIKTRGQQVTLSCSPISGHRSVSWYQQTPGQGLQFLFEYFSETQRNKGNFPGRFSGRQFSNSRSEMNVSTLELGDSALYLCASSLEGLAGGGELFFGEGSRLTVL.